The clone carrying this TCR beta chain was detected many times. Covering alpha and beta chains, TRAV- and TRBV-specific primers were used for the first-strand cDNA. The authors ran 20 PCR cycles to amplify TCRs with a constant-region primer and V-primer adapter. A single record per CDR3 protein comes from TCRdb applying MiXCR to the reads. The repertoire holds 85,000 to 100,000 distinct CDR3 sequences, with 9% to 9.5% as singletons. Trimming took 3 bases from V and 7 from J; bases not matched to a gene: 2. This CDR3 is built from 11 residues. CDR1 is DFQATT, CDR2 SNEGSKA, per germline (reference sequence). This specimen belongs to a study of low-dose radiotherapy and immunotherapy resistance in tumors. Study-level information: Cohort 1 patients were irradiated with 0.5 Gy fractions every 2 weeks to 6.5 Gy total. Patients were treated with intravenous nivolumab at 240 mg every two weeks and were also dosed with ipilimumab at 1 mg/kg every six weeks.

Indicated time point: before trial treatment. Donors, who were enrolled in a single-arm phase I dose-escalation trial, received nivolumab, ipilimumab, aspirin, low-dose cyclophosphamide and low-dose radiotherapy. The sequence derives from a male donor with prostate cancer. The source was PBMCs, collected before treatment. The chain combines TRBV20-1 with TRBJ2-5; TRBD2 agrees at 7 bases. In nucleotides, the CDR3 is TGCAGTGCTAGGGGGGAGGGGACCCAGTACTTC. Protein product: CSARGEGTQYF.